This entry features one T cell receptor (beta chain) sequence. Its antigen is as yet unknown. The data derive from a study of cytomegalovirus exposure and HLA in healthy donors. Across the study: The 130 or so validation repertoires, a later analysis reported, used the same platform as the 666 first-cohort repertoires. The study's findings and limits: The study put under 200 TCR beta chains on its list as cytomegalovirus-associated. According to a later analysis, TCR clusters from the first cohort tended to co-occur in the 120 or so validation repertoires.

Sequenced by immunoSEQ multiplex PCR; TCRdb stores in-frame clones only, minus some. The sample contains 150,000 to 200,000 clones, over 85% of which appear only once. The CDR3 is made up of 11 amino acids. Trimming cost V 5 bases and J 4 bases, with 8 bases left between them. Germline CDR1 and CDR2: DFQATT and SNEGSKA (reference sequence). The sequencing input was PBMCs. The sequence was obtained from a woman in her late teens or twenties in good health and CMV-seropositive. The chain carries TRBV20-1 and TRBJ1-2; D remains unclear. As DNA, the CDR3 is TGCAGTGCTGCCGGGGTCTATGGCTACACCTTC. As protein: CSAAGVYGYTF.